A selection of T cell receptor beta chains follows, all from one sample in a study of blood T cell repertoires in COVID-19. Method: immunoSEQ multiplex PCR; TCRdb's copy keeps in-frame clones and lacks some. The sample yields fewer than 250,000 clones, more than 70% seen once. Sequenced sample: peripheral blood. The receptors originated from a woman aged 50 to 65 with acute or convalescent COVID-19. CDR3s include the opening cysteine and the closing phenylalanine or tryptophan. A D gene is named only where the DNA matches it firmly. Expanded clones are given a class, and other clones once, few, many or no size at all.

J: TRBJ2-1; V: TRBV6-1; D: TRBD2; size: .; DNA: TGTGCCAGCAGTGAAATTCGGAGCGGGAGTTTCCAAGGGAATGAGCAGTTCTTC; CDR3: CASSEIRSGSFQGNEQFF
J: TRBJ1-1; V: TRBV13; D: .; size: .; DNA: TGTGCCAGCAGCTTAGGCCTATCGGACACTGAAGCTTTCTTT; CDR3: CASSLGLSDTEAFF
J: TRBJ2-7; V: TRBV27; D: .; size: .; DNA: TGTGCCAGCAGTCCCCGACTAGTATGGGACGAGCAGTACTTC; CDR3: CASSPRLVWDEQYF
J: TRBJ2-5; V: TRBV29-1; D: .; size: .; DNA: TGCAGCGTTGAAGATCCACAACAAGAGACCCAGTACTTC; CDR3: CSVEDPQQETQYF
J: TRBJ1-6; V: TRBV2; D: TRBD1; size: few; DNA: TGTGCCAGCATAGGACAGGGGCTTGATAATTCACCCCTCCACTTT; CDR3: CASIGQGLDNSPLHF
J: TRBJ2-7; V: TRBV25-1; D: .; size: .; DNA: TGTGCCAGCAGTGGGGGAGGGGGTAGCGGCTCTCGGGAGCAGTACTTC; CDR3: CASSGGGGSGSREQYF
J: TRBJ1-2; V: TRBV28; D: .; size: few; DNA: TGTGCCAGCAGTTTAATATCAGGCCCTAACTATGGCTACACCTTC; CDR3: CASSLISGPNYGYTF
J: TRBJ2-7; V: TRBV5-4; D: TRBD2; size: .; DNA: TGTGCCAGCAGCCCGGCGGTAGCGGGAGACTACGAGCAGTACTTC; CDR3: CASSPAVAGDYEQYF
J: TRBJ2-1; V: TRBV5-1; D: TRBD2; size: .; DNA: TGCGCCAGCAGCCCGGGACTAGCGGGAGGGAGAGATGAGCAGTTCTTC; CDR3: CASSPGLAGGRDEQFF
J: TRBJ2-7; V: TRBV21-1; D: .; size: .; DNA: TGTGCCAGCAGCTTGGGCCCAGGGACCTACGAGCAGTACTTC; CDR3: CASSLGPGTYEQYF
J: TRBJ2-7; V: TRBV6-2/TRBV6-3; D: .; size: once; DNA: TGTGCCAGCAGTTACACCGAATCGGGTTACGAGCAGTACTTC; CDR3: CASSYTESGYEQYF
J: TRBJ2-7; V: TRBV7-2; D: TRBD2; size: once; DNA: TGTGCCAGCAGCCCCAACCGGGGGGTACCCTACGAGCAGTACTTC; CDR3: CASSPNRGVPYEQYF
J: TRBJ2-2; V: TRBV5-1; D: .; size: .; DNA: TGCGCCAGCAGCTTGATTAGCGCGAACACCGGGGAGCTGTTTTTT; CDR3: CASSLISANTGELFF
J: TRBJ1-3; V: TRBV5-1; D: .; size: few; DNA: TGCGCCAGCAGCCCCGACACTGGAAACACCATATATTTT; CDR3: CASSPDTGNTIYF
J: TRBJ2-1; V: TRBV19; D: TRBD2; size: .; DNA: TGTGCCACCCGGACTAGCGGGATCGTCTCCTACAATGAGCAGTTCTTC; CDR3: CATRTSGIVSYNEQFF
J: TRBJ2-2; V: TRBV3-1/TRBV3-2; D: .; size: .; DNA: TGTGCCAGCAGCCTCGGACGGGGGAGCGGGGAGCTGTTTTTT; CDR3: CASSLGRGSGELFF
J: TRBJ1-5; V: TRBV7-9; D: TRBD1; size: .; DNA: TGTGCCAGCAGCTATGGGACAGAACCCAATCAGCCCCAGCATTTT; CDR3: CASSYGTEPNQPQHF
J: TRBJ2-7; V: TRBV27; D: .; size: .; DNA: TGTGCCAGCAGTTTATATCCGGGTACACCCTACGAGCAGTACTTC; CDR3: CASSLYPGTPYEQYF
J: TRBJ2-2; V: TRBV27; D: TRBD2; size: .; DNA: TGTGCCAGCAGTTTGCGACTAGCGGGAGGGTTAAACGGGGAGCTGTTTTTT; CDR3: CASSLRLAGGLNGELFF
J: TRBJ1-1; V: TRBV5-1; D: .; size: .; DNA: TGCGCCACCCAGGTATCTATGAACACTGAAGCTTTCTTT; CDR3: CATQVSMNTEAFF